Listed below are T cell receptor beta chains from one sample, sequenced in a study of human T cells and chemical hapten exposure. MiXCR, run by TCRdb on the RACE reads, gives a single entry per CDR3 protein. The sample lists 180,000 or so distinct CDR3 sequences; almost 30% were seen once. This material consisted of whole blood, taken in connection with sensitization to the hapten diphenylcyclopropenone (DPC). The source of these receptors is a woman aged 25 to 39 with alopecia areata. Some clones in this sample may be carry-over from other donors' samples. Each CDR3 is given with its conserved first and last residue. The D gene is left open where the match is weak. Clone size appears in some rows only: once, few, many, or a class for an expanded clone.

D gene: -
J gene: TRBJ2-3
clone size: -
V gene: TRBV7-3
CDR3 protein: CASSPEIWGLYTDTQYF
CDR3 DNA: TGTGCCAGCAGCCCTGAGATCTGGGGGCTCTACACAGATACGCAGTATTTT

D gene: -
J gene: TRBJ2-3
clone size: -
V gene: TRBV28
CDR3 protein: CASVSPGEGRDTQYF
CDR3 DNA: TGTGCCAGCGTGAGTCCAGGGGAAGGGAGAGATACGCAGTATTTT

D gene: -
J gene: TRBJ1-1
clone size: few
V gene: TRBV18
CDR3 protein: CASSPNRGADTEAFF
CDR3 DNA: TGTGCCAGCTCACCGAACCGCGGGGCTGACACTGAAGCTTTCTTT

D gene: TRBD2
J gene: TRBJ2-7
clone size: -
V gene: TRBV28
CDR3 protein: CASRTSGRLFPEQYF
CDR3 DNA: TGTGCCAGCAGGACGAGCGGGAGATTATTCCCCGAGCAGTACTTC

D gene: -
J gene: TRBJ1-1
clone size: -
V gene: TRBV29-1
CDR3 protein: CSVDESMNTEAFF
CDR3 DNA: TGCAGCGTTGACGAAAGTATGAACACTGAAGCTTTCTTT

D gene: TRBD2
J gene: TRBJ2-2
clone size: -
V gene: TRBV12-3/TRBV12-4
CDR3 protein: CASSRTSGDGPGTGELFF
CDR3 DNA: TGTGCCAGCAGCCGGACTAGCGGGGACGGTCCTGGCACCGGGGAGCTGTTTTTT

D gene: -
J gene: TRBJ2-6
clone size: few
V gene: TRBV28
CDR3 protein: CASRLRAGSYSGANVLTF
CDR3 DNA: TGTGCCAGCAGACTTAGAGCCGGGTCCTACTCTGGGGCCAACGTCCTGACTTTC

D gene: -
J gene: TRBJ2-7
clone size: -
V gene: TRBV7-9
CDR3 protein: CASSSDTLSYEQYF
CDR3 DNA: TGTGCCAGCAGCTCCGACACCCTCTCCTACGAGCAGTACTTC

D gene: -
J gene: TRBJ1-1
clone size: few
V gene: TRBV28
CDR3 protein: CASSSAGKHTEAFF
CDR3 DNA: TGTGCCAGCAGTTCTGCCGGCAAGCACACTGAAGCTTTCTTT

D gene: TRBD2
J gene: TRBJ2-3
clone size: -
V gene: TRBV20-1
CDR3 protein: CSARSLAGVSDTQYF
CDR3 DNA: TGCAGTGCTAGGAGTCTAGCGGGAGTTAGTGATACGCAGTATTTT

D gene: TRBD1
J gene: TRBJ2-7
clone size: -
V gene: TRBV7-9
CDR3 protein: CASSRTGQGLIRSYEQYF
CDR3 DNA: TGTGCCAGCAGCCGAACCGGACAGGGCCTAATTCGCTCCTACGAGCAGTACTTC

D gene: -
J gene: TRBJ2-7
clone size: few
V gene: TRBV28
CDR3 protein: CASSGPGLYEQYF
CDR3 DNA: TGTGCCAGCAGTGGGCCGGGACTCTACGAGCAGTACTTC

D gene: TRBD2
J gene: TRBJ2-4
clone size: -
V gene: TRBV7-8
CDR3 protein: CASSLGLAGGLAKNIQYF
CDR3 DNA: TGTGCCAGCAGCTTAGGTCTAGCGGGAGGATTAGCCAAAAACATTCAGTACTTC

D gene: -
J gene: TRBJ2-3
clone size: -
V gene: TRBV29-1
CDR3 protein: CSVEGPESDTQYF
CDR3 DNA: TGCAGCGTTGAAGGTCCCGAGAGCGATACGCAGTATTTT

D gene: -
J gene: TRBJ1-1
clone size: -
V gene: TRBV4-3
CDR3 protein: CASSLAPGSQGAEAFF
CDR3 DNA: TGCGCCAGCAGCCTCGCGCCGGGCTCGCAGGGCGCTGAAGCTTTCTTT

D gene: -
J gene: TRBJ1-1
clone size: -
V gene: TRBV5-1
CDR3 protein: CASSFGQSMNTEAFF
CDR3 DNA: TGCGCCAGCAGCTTCGGACAGTCCATGAACACTGAAGCTTTCTTT

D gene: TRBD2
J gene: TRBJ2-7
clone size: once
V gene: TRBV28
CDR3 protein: CASSLGLAGGPNEQYF
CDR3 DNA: TGTGCCAGCAGTTTAGGGCTAGCGGGAGGGCCCAACGAGCAGTACTTC

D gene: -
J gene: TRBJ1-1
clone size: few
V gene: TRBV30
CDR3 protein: CAWKDSPGDTEAFF
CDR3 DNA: TGTGCCTGGAAGGACTCCCCGGGGGACACTGAAGCTTTCTTT

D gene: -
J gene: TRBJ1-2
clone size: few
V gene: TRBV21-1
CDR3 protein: CARTGGYTF
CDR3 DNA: TGTGCCAGGACGGGAGGCTACACCTTC

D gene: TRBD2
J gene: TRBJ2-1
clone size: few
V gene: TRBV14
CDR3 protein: CASSRSELASGYYNEQFF
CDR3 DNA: TGTGCCAGCAGCCGGTCGGAACTAGCGTCCGGGTACTACAATGAGCAGTTCTTC

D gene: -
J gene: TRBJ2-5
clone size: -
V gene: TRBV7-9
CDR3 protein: CASRLQETQYF
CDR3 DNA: TGTGCCAGCAGACTACAAGAGACCCAGTACTTC

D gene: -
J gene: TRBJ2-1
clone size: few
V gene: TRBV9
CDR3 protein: CASSVGTDSSYNEQFF
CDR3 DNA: TGTGCCAGCAGCGTAGGGACGGACAGCTCCTACAATGAGCAGTTCTTC

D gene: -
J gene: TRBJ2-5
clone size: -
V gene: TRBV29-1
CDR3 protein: CSVIQETQYF
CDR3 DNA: TGCAGCGTCATACAAGAGACCCAGTACTTC

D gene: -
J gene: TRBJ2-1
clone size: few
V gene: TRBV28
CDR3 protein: CATNHGSRSNEQFF
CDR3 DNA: TGTGCCACCAATCACGGGAGTAGGAGCAATGAGCAGTTCTTC

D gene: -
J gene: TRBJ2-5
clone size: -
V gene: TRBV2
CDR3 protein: CASTVLGRAQYF
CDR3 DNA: TGTGCCAGCACCGTCCTGGGTCGGGCCCAGTACTTC

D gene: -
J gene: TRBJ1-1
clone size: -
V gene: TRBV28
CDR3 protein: CASSSAGGAFF
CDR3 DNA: TGTGCCAGCAGTTCGGCGGGGGGAGCTTTCTTT

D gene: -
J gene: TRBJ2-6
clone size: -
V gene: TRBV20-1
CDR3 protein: CSGSGANVLTF
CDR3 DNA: TGCAGTGGGTCTGGGGCCAACGTCCTGACTTTC

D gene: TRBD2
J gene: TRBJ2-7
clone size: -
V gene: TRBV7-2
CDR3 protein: CASGGTSSYEQYF
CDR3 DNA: TGTGCCAGCGGGGGGACTAGCTCCTACGAGCAGTACTTC

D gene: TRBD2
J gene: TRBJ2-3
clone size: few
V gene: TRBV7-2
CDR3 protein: CASSWGGGIGDTQYF
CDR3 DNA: TGTGCCAGCAGCTGGGGCGGGGGGATAGGAGATACGCAGTATTTT

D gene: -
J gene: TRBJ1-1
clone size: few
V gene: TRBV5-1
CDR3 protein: CASSGGPRGTEAFF
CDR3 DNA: TGCGCCAGCAGCGGGGGGCCTAGGGGCACTGAAGCTTTCTTT

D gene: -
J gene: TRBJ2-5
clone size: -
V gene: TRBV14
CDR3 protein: CASRIGGKETQYF
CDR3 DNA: TGTGCCAGCAGGATTGGGGGTAAAGAGACCCAGTACTTC

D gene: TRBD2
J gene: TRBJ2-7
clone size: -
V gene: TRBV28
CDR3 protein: CASSLTSGNYEQYF
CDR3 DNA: TGTGCCAGCAGCCTGACTAGCGGCAACTACGAGCAGTACTTC

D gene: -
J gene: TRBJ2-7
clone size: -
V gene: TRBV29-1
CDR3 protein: CSVFAEQYF
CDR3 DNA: TGCAGCGTTTTCGCCGAGCAGTACTTC

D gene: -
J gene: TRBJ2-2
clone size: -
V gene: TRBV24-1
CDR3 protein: CATRAGNTGELFF
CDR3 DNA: TGTGCCACCAGGGCAGGGAACACCGGGGAGCTGTTTTTT

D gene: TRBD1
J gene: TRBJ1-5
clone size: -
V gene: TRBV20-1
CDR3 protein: CSASPLPGQGPYSNQPQHF
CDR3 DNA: TGCAGTGCTAGTCCCCTTCCGGGACAGGGTCCTTATAGCAATCAGCCCCAGCATTTT

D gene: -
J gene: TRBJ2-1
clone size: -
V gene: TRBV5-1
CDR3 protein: CASSPWDGTNEQFF
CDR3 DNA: TGCGCCAGCAGCCCCTGGGACGGTACCAATGAGCAGTTCTTC

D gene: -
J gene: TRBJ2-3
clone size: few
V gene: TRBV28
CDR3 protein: CASRQALGETDTQYF
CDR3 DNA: TGTGCCAGCAGACAGGCCCTAGGGGAGACAGATACGCAGTATTTT

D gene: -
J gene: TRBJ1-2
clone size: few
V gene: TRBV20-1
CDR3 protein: CSALDSYGYTF
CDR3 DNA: TGCAGTGCCCTGGATAGCTATGGCTACACCTTC

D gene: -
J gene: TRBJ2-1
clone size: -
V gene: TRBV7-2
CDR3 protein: CASSRARGSSYNEQFF
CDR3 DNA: TGTGCCAGCAGCCGGGCACGGGGAAGCTCCTACAATGAGCAGTTCTTC

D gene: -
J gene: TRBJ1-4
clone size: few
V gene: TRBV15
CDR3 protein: CATSRDRGLGKLFF
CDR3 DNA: TGTGCCACCAGCAGAGACCGGGGGTTGGGAAAACTGTTTTTT

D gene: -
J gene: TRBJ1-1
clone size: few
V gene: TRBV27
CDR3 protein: CASSLSGLGTEAFF
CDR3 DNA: TGTGCCAGCAGTTTATCGGGGTTGGGGACTGAAGCTTTCTTT

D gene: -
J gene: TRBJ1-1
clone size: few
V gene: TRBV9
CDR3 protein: CASSVSGSYEAFF
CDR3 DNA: TGTGCCAGCAGCGTAAGTGGTTCTTATGAAGCTTTCTTT

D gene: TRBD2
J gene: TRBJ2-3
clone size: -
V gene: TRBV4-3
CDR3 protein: CASSQGSALAGGLDTQYF
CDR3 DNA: TGCGCCAGCAGCCAAGGATCTGCGCTAGCGGGGGGGTTAGATACGCAGTATTTT

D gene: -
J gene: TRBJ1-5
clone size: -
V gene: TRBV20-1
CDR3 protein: CSASSGPPISPQHF
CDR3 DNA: TGCAGTGCTTCTTCGGGACCCCCGATATCACCCCAGCATTTT

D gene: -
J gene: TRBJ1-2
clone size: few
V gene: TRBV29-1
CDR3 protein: CSVEGVRGRGYTF
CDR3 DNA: TGCAGCGTTGAAGGTGTCAGGGGCCGGGGCTACACCTTC

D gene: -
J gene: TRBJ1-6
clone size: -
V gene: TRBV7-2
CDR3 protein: CASSLQDTSPLHF
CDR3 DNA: TGTGCCAGCAGCTTACAGGATACTTCACCCCTCCACTTT

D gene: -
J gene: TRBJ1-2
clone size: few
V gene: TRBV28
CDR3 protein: CASSLPETYGYTF
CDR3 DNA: TGTGCCAGCAGTTTACCAGAAACCTATGGCTACACCTTC

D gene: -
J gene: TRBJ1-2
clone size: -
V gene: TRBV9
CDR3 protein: CASSQEGTGYTF
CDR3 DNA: TGTGCCAGCAGCCAAGAGGGTACCGGCTACACCTTC

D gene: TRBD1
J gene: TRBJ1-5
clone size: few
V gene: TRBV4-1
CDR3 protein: CASSQDWQGGNQPQHF
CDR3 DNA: TGCGCCAGCAGCCAAGATTGGCAGGGGGGCAATCAGCCCCAGCATTTT

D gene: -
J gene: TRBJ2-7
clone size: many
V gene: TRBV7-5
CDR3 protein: CISVPEAPRTSGHSYEQYF
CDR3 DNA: -

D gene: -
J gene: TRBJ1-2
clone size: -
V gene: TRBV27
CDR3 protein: CASSLSRGTEYGYTF
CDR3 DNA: TGTGCCAGCAGTTTATCCCGTGGGACTGAGTATGGCTACACCTTC

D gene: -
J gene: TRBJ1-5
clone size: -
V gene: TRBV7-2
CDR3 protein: CASSFSLSDQPQHF
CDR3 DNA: TGTGCCAGCAGCTTTTCACTCAGCGATCAGCCCCAGCATTTT

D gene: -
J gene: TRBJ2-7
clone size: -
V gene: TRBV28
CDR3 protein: CASSLADQPTYEQYF
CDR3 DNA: TGTGCCAGCAGTTTAGCCGACCAACCTACCTACGAGCAGTACTTC

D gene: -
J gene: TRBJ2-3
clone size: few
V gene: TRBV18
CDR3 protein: CASSPSTVTDTQYF
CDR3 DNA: TGTGCCAGCTCACCGTCGACAGTCACAGATACGCAGTATTTT

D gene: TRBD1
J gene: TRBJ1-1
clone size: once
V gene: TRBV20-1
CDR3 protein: CSATDRDTEAFF
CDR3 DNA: TGCAGTGCTACCGACAGGGACACTGAAGCTTTCTTT

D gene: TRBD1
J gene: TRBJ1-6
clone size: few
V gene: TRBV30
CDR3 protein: CAWRQGEDSPLHF
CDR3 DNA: TGTGCCTGGAGGCAGGGGGAAGATTCACCCCTCCACTTT

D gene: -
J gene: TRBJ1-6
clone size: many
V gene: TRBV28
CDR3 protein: CASSFGGLGSPLHF
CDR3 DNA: TGTGCCAGCAGTTTCGGGGGGCTAGGTTCACCCCTCCACTTT

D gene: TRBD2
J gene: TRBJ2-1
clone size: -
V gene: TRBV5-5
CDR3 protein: CASSSTTSAKTEFF
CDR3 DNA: TGTGCCAGCAGCTCCACGACTAGCGCCAAGACGGAGTTCTTC

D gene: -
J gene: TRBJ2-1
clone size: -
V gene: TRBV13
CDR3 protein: CASSLAVQGRNEQFF
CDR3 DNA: TGTGCCAGCAGCTTAGCTGTACAGGGGAGGAATGAGCAGTTCTTC

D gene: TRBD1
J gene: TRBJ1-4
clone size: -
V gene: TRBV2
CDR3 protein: CASSEVGQGNEKLFF
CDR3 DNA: TGTGCCAGCAGTGAAGTGGGACAGGGGAATGAAAAACTGTTTTTT